Presented here are 3 T cell receptor beta chains from one specimen sequenced in a study of blood T cell repertoires in COVID-19. Profiled with immunoSEQ multiplex PCR; TCRdb holds only in-frame clones, not every one. The table lists some 400,000 clones, about 89% of them singletons. Sample: peripheral blood. These TCRs come from a woman aged 60 to 75 with COVID-19, enrolled during active disease.

Comments on this clone: The germline gene is not matched at one end of the junction; a read error may be the cause. The chain links TRBV12-3 or TRBV12-4 to TRBJ1-2, with D maybe TRBD1 (6 bases). The CDR3 is 11 amino acids. The CDR3 DNA is TGTGCCAGCAGACTCAGGGGCAGCCTCGGCTTC. Translating gives CASRLRGSLGF.

V usage is TRBV5-1 and J usage is TRBJ2-6; a weak D match, TRBD1 (6 bases). The CDR3 covers 15 residues. Germline CDR1 is SGHRS and CDR2 is YFSETQ. The V and J ends lost 3 bases and 0 bases respectively, with 7 bases between them. CDR3 DNA: TGCGCCAGCAGCTGGACAGTCTCTGGGGCCAACGTCCTGACTTTC. This sequence encodes CASSWTVSGANVLTF.

The chain joins TRBV3-1 (or the pseudogene TRBV3-2) to TRBJ1-1; 8 bases align to TRBD1. V shed 2 bases, J shed 4 bases, and the junction held 3 bases outside the gene matches. The CDR3 length is 14 residues. From germline, CDR1 is LGHDT and CDR2 YNNKEL (reference sequence). CDR3 region: CASSQQGARTEAFF. DNA of the CDR3: TGTGCCAGCAGCCAACAGGGGGCGCGCACTGAAGCTTTCTTT.